These 23 T cell receptor beta chains were sequenced from one sample in a study of T cells in Graves' hyperthyroidism and ophthalmopathy. There were TCR beta CDR3 regions amplified from RNA transcripts. Researchers ran a first-round RT-PCR on the TCR CDR3 using the HTBI primer set. TCRdb re-called the multiplex PCR reads with MiXCR, one entry per CDR3 protein. The sample lists about 350,000 distinct CDR3 sequences, about 14% occurring once. The sequencing input was blood. The receptors were sampled from a woman in her twenties or thirties with Graves' hyperthyroidism.

This clonotype was counted ten times or more. This chain connects TRBV28 to TRBJ2-5; TRBD2 agrees at 8 bases. Per germline, CDR1 MDHEN and CDR2 SYDVKM. The V and J ends lost 6 bases and 4 bases, in that order; junction bases with no gene match: 7. This CDR3 has 14 residues. The CDR3 reads CASSSGLVGETQYF. The DNA for the CDR3 is TGTGCCAGCAGCTCGGGACTAGTTGGAGAGACCCAGTACTTC.

This clonotype was detected many times. This chain links TRBV3-1 with TRBJ1-1; the D gene is possibly TRBD1 (5 bases). The CDR3 has 15 residues. Germline assignment: CDR1 LGHDT and CDR2 YNNKEL (reference sequence). The germline V and J ends were trimmed by 3 bases and 0 bases, with 11 bases remaining between them. The CDR3 region is CASSHPTDMNTEAFF. The CDR3, as DNA: TGTGCCAGCAGCCACCCGACAGACATGAACACTGAAGCTTTCTTT.

This clonotype was seen ten or more times. J is TRBJ2-3 and V is TRBV12-3 or TRBV12-4; TRBD2 aligns across 9 bases. V lost 6 bases and J lost 2; bases outside the gene matches: 3. This CDR3 is built from 14 residues. The CDR3 is CASSRTSVTDTQYF. CDR3 coding DNA: TGTGCCAGCAGCCGGACTAGCGTCACAGATACGCAGTATTTT.

This sequence joins TRBV3-1 and TRBJ1-4; 8 positions match TRBD1. Trimming at V came to 4 bases and at J to 8 bases, leaving 6 bases not matched to a gene. The length of the CDR3 is 14 residues. CDR1 is LGHDT and CDR2 is YNNKEL in the germline V gene (reference sequence). CDR3 region: CASSRTGGEEKLFF. DNA for the CDR3: TGTGCCAGCAGCCGTACAGGGGGTGAAGAAAAACTGTTTTTT.

The table lists this clonotype with many counts. This chain joins TRBV12-3 or TRBV12-4 and TRBJ1-1, with unresolved D. This CDR3 region has 11 residues. V was cut by 6 bases and J by 7 bases, with 9 bases left in between. In DNA, the CDR3 is TGTGCCAGCAGCTCCGGGGTTGAAGCTTTCTTT. Its translation is CASSSGVEAFF.

This clonotype was seen repeatedly, ten times or more. The chain is built from TRBV14 and TRBJ2-5, with 8 bases identical to TRBD2. Germline values: CDR1 SGHDN, CDR2 FVKESK. The junction had 2 bases not matched to a gene; V was cut back by 3 bases and J by 2 bases. There are 14 residues in the CDR3. DNA for the CDR3: TGTGCCAGCAGCCACCGGGGGGGACAAGAGACCCAGTACTTC. Translated: CASSHRGGQETQYF.

This clonotype was detected many times. Here the CDR3 reads CSVEPLGWGSYNEQFF. DNA for the CDR3: TGCAGCGTTGAGCCACTTGGGTGGGGGTCCTACAATGAGCAGTTCTTC. The rearrangement joins TRBV29-1 to TRBJ2-1; perhaps D is TRBD1 or TRBD2 (5 bases each). With 3 bases removed from V and 1 base from J, the gap between germline ends came to 16 bases. Germline V gene lookup returns CDR1 SQVTM and CDR2 ANQGSEA. This CDR3 comprises 16 residues.

This clonotype has only a few counts. The genes are TRBV12-3 or TRBV12-4 and TRBJ2-7, with TRBD1 identical over 8 bases. The CDR3 is made up of 17 amino acids. The junction had 12 bases not matched to a gene; V was cut back by 5 bases and J by 0 bases. The CDR3 loop is CASSTRTGQKDSYEQYF. In DNA, the CDR3 is TGTGCCAGCAGTACCCGGACAGGGCAAAAAGACTCCTACGAGCAGTACTTC.

This clonotype was detected ten times or more. The chain uses TRBV12-3 or TRBV12-4 and TRBJ1-6; D is unclear. V shed 6 bases and J shed 0 bases, with 6 bases lying between them. This CDR3 has 14 residues. The CDR3 is CASRVNSYNSPLHF. The CDR3 region has the DNA TGTGCCAGCAGGGTGAACTCCTATAATTCACCCCTCCACTTT.

The genes are TRBV19 and TRBJ1-5; no firm D call. The CDR3 spans 13 residues. Germline V gene lookup returns CDR1 LNHDA and CDR2 SQIVND (reference sequence). V gave up 1 base and J gave up 7 bases, with 8 bases separating them. Here the CDR3 reads CASSIAGGQPQHF. CDR3 nucleotides: TGTGCCAGTAGTATAGCGGGAGGGCAGCCCCAGCATTTT.

This clonotype has more than one count but fewer than ten. The chain uses TRBV6-1 and TRBJ1-1, with TRBD1 as a possible D gene (5 bases). CDR3 length: 15 residues. CDR1 MNHNS and CDR2 SASEGT come from the germline V gene. The germline V and J ends were trimmed by 6 bases and 1 base, with 15 bases remaining between them. Here the CDR3 reads CASRGGGVRNTEAFF. The CDR3, as DNA: TGTGCCAGCAGGGGGGGGGGTGTGAGGAACACTGAAGCTTTCTTT.

This clonotype has a count of ten or more. The chain links TRBV7-9 to TRBJ1-1; D remains ambiguous. The CDR3 spans 12 residues. In germline, CDR1 is SEHNR, CDR2 FQNEAQ (reference sequence). The germline V and J ends were trimmed by 1 base and 5 bases, with 5 bases remaining between them. CDR3 nucleotide sequence: TGTGCCAGCAGCTTAGACGGAACTGAAGCTTTCTTT. Its protein is CASSLDGTEAFF. Complete variable domain (other parts from reference TRBV7-9 and TRBJ1-1): DTGVSQNPRHKITKRGQNVTFRCDPISEHNRLYWYRQTLGQGPEFLTYFQNEAQLEKSRLLSDRFSAERPKGSFSTLEIQRTEQGDSAMYLCASSLDGTEAFFGQGTRLTVV.

This clonotype showed up many times. The rearrangement uses TRBV28 and TRBJ1-2; no reliable D call. The germline V gene encodes CDR1 MDHEN and CDR2 SYDVKM. The CDR3 runs 13 residues. V was pared by 7 bases and J by 3 bases, with 12 bases between. The CDR3 here is CASTERADYGYTF. The CDR3 bases are TGTGCCAGCACGGAACGGGCTGACTATGGCTACACCTTC.

The table lists this clonotype with many counts. The rearrangement uses TRBV2 and TRBJ1-5; D may be TRBD1 (5 bases). The CDR3 contains 14 residues. Trimming shortened V by 7 bases and J by 7 bases, and 17 bases separated the two germline ends. Per germline, CDR1 SNHLY and CDR2 FYNNEI. CDR3 DNA: TGTGCCAGCAATAATAGGGGACGGGGACAGCCCCAGCATTTT. Protein product: CASNNRGRGQPQHF.

At least ten counts were recorded for this clonotype. V and J are TRBV18 and TRBJ1-1; D ambiguous. The CDR3 runs 15 residues. Trimming took off 2 bases at V and 3 bases at J, with 13 bases between the two ends. Per germline, CDR1 KGHSH and CDR2 LQKENI. CDR3 sequence: CASSPSRQTDTEAFF. Written as DNA, the CDR3 is TGTGCCAGCTCACCAAGTAGGCAGACTGACACTGAAGCTTTCTTT.

This clonotype has only a few counts. The V gene is TRBV7-2, the J gene TRBJ1-3; no firm D call. The CDR3 is 15 residues long. V was shortened by 2 bases and J by 0 bases, with 8 bases between the two germline ends. Germline lookup yields CDR1 SGHTA and CDR2 FQGNSA. CDR3 loop: CASSLQRSSGNTIYF. The CDR3 DNA reads TGTGCCAGCAGCTTACAGAGAAGCTCTGGAAACACCATATATTTT.

This clonotype showed up many times. This chain joins TRBV3-1 and TRBJ1-1; D unclear. This CDR3 has 14 amino acids. Germline CDR1 and CDR2: LGHDT and YNNKEL (reference sequence). The V gene lost 3 bases and the J gene lost 3 bases, with 11 bases spanning the gap. This CDR3 is CASSHRQWDTEAFF. Here the CDR3 DNA reads TGTGCCAGCAGCCATCGGCAGTGGGACACTGAAGCTTTCTTT.

This chain connects TRBV27 to TRBJ2-7; D not resolved. Trimming cost V 3 bases and J 5 bases, with 11 bases left between them. The CDR3 is made up of 13 amino acids. CDR1 is MNHEY, CDR2 SMNVEV, per germline (reference sequence). CDR3 loop: CASSFRPTNEQYF. CDR3 bases: TGTGCCAGCAGTTTTAGACCGACGAACGAGCAGTACTTC.

This clonotype occurred many times. This CDR3 reads CASSPTSGANTGELFF. DNA for the CDR3: TGTGCCAGCAGTCCAACTAGCGGGGCGAACACCGGGGAGCTGTTTTTT. The chain has TRBV27 and TRBJ2-2; the match to TRBD2 covers 10 bases. V shed 5 bases and J 0 bases; nucleotides not matched to a gene: 3. The CDR3 is 16 amino acids. The germline CDR1 and CDR2 sequences are MNHEY and SMNVEV (reference sequence).

This clonotype was counted between two and nine times. J is TRBJ1-2 and V is TRBV5-1; 7 bases match TRBD1. The CDR3 loop spans 14 amino acids. Germline trimming cut 7 bases from V and 6 bases from J; bases unmatched to any gene: 12. Germline assignment: CDR1 SGHRS and CDR2 YFSETQ. Here the CDR3 reads CASAPGDRYDGYTF. In nucleotides, the CDR3 is TGCGCCAGCGCCCCCGGGGACAGATATGATGGCTACACCTTC.

This clonotype was seen repeatedly, ten times or more. The V and J genes are TRBV7-9 and TRBJ2-1, with TRBD2 identical over 16 bases. Trimming took 3 bases from V and 4 from J; bases not matched to a gene: 6. The CDR3 is made up of 18 amino acids. The germline V gene encodes CDR1 SEHNR and CDR2 FQNEAQ (reference sequence). The DNA for the CDR3 is TGTGCCAGCAGCTTGGGACTAGCGGGAGGGACCCTGTACAATGAGCAGTTCTTC. Protein: CASSLGLAGGTLYNEQFF.

This clonotype was seen a few times. In nucleotides, the CDR3 is TGTGCCAGCAGCTTAGCGGTTAGCTCTGGGGCCAACGTCCTGACTTTC. This translates into CASSLAVSSGANVLTF. This chain links TRBV7-2 with TRBJ2-6; D not resolved. Germline V lookup: CDR1 SGHTA, CDR2 FQGNSA. Trimming cost V 0 bases and J 0 bases, with 6 bases left between them. The CDR3 contains 16 residues.

This clonotype has ten or more counts. This sequence joins TRBV7-9 and TRBJ2-2; D is perhaps TRBD2 (5 bases). CDR3 length: 16 amino acids. Germline CDR1 reads SEHNR; CDR2 reads FQNEAQ (reference sequence). The ends were cut back, 5 bases at V and 1 base at J, with 14 bases in the middle. This CDR3 is CASSPPLAGNTGELFF. CDR3 bases: TGTGCCAGCAGCCCACCACTGGCGGGGAACACCGGGGAGCTGTTTTTT.